This T cell receptor (beta chain) was sequenced in a study of cytomegalovirus exposure and HLA in healthy donors. PCR employed 60 Vbeta and 13 Jbeta primers. Using immunoSEQ multiplex PCR, the repertoire was profiled, and TCRdb retains in-frame clones only, with some absent. The table has 100,000 to 150,000 clones, 75% to 80% seen once. Points from the study as a whole: Serostatus for CMV was the only available immune exposure information. The study listed some 160 cytomegalovirus-associated TCR beta chains. V segments that were indistinguishable, TRBV6-2 and TRBV6-3 among them, were omitted from analysis.

Germline CDR1 reads LGHNA; CDR2 reads YNFKEQ. The CDR3 contains 15 residues. The ends lost 0 bases at V and 6 bases at J; junction bases unmatched: 4. Comment on this clone: Antigen: not known.

This TCR was sampled from a male donor in good health and CMV-seronegative. Sequenced input: PBMCs. The chain is built from TRBV4-2 and TRBJ1-5; TRBD1 matches at 8 bases. CDR3 loop: CASSQDDRGGQPQHF. CDR3 nucleotides: TGTGCCAGCAGCCAAGATGACAGGGGCGGTCAGCCCCAGCATTTT.